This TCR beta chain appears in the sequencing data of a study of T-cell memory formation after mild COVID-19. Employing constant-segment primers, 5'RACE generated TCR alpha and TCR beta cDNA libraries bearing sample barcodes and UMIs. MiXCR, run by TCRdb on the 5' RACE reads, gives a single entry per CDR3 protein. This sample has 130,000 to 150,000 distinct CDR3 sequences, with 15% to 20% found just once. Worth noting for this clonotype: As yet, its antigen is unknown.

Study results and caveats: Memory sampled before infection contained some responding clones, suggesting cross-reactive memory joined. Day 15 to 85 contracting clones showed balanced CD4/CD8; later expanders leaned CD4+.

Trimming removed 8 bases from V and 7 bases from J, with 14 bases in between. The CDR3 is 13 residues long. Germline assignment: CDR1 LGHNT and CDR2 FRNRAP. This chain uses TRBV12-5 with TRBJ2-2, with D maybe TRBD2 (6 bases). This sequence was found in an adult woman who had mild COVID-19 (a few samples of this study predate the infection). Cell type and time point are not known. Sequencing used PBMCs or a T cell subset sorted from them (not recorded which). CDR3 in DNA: TGTGCTAGTCAGCGGAGGGTTGGCGGGGAGCTGTTTTTT. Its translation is CASQRRVGGELFF.